This T cell receptor beta chain was observed in a study of T cell responses to AZD1222 COVID-19 vaccine. Study-level results: The reported proportion of spike-specific TCRs targeting unmutated variant regions was nearly half. Baseline serology detected seropositivity in only six or seven AZD1222 recipients. An increase in Spike-specific TCR breadth and depth was observed after two AZD1222 doses.

Profiled with immunoSEQ multiplex PCR; TCRdb holds only in-frame clones, not every one. Here the sample spans around 130,000 clones, roughly 88% being singletons. A remark on this clone: The antigen remains unidentified.

Between the trimmed V and J ends, which lost 4 bases and 1 base, there was a span of 8 bases. This CDR3 is built from 13 residues. Germline lookup yields CDR1 SGHRS and CDR2 YFSETQ. The sample in question was peripheral blood, obtained on day 0 of AZD1222 vaccination. This clonotype was obtained from an adult in good health. The chain couples TRBV5-1 to TRBJ1-1; D is unresolved. The CDR3 bases are TGCGCCAGCAGCGGGCACACGAACACTGAAGCTTTCTTT. It encodes CASSGHTNTEAFF.